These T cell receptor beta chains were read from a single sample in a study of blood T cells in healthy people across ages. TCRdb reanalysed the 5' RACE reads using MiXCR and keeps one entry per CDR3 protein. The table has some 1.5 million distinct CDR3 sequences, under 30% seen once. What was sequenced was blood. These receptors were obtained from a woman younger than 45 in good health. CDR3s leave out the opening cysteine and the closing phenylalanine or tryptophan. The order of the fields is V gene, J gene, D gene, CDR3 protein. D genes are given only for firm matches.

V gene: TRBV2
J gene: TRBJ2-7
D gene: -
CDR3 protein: ASRDWSGYEQY

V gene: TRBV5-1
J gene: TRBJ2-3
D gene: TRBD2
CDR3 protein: ASSLVAGPTDTQY

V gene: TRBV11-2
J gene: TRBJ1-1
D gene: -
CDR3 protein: ASSWKENMNTEAF

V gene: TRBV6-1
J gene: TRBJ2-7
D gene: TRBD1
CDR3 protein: ASLEGDSLYEQY

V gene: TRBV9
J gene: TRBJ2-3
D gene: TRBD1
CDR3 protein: AGSVGGWDTQY

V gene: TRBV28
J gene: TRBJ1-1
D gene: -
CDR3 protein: ASSAPPREAF

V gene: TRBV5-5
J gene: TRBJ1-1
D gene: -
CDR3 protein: ASSSTSAEAF

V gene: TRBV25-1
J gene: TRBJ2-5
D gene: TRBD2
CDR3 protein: ASSFTPGLAGETQY

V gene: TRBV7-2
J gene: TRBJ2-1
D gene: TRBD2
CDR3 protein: ASSLGLADNKQF

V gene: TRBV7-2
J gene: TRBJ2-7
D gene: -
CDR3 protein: ASSRTFPSYEQY

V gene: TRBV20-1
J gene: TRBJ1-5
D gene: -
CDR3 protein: SGRGAVNQPQH

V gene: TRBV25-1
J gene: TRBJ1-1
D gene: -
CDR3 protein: ASSESPSDEAF

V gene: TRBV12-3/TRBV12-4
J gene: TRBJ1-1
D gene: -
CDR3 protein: ASSLSADTEAF

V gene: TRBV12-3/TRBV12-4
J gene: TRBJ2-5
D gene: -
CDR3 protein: ASGLRGIQGTQY

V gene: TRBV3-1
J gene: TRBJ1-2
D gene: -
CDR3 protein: ASSRPGGGYT

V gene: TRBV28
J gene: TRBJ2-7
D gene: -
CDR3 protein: ASGLAVGGEQY

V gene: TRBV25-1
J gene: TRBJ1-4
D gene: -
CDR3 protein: ASSKTGRELF

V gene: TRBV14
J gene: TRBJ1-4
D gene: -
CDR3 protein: ASSLVPNEKLF

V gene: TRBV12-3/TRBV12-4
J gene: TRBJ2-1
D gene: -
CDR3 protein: ASSFSTGNNEQF

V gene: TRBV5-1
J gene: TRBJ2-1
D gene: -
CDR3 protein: ASSLAGGSDNEQF

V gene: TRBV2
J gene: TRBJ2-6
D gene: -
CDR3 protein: ASSEDGSSGANVLT

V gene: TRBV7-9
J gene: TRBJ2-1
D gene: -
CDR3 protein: ASSLARAGHNEKF

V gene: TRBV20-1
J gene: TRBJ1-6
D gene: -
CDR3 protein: SASPFIRATGALH

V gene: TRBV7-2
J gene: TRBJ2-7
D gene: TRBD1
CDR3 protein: ASSLSGQGSHEQY

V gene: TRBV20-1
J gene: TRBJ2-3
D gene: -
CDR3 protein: SARGGDTQY

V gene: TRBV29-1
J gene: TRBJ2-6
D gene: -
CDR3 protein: SVYSGAPGANVLT

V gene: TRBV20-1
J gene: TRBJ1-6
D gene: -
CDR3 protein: SARDGGGLHSPLH

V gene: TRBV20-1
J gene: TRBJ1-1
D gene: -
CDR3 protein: SARVVGTEAF

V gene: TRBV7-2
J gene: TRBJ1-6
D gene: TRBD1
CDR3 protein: ASSLGQGSSPLH

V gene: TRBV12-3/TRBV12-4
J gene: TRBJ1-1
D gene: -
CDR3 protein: ASSWGGAVTEAF

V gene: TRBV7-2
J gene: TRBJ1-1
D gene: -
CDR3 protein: ASSLEGHYLGTEAF

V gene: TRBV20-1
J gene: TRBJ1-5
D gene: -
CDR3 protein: SARVLRGNQPQH

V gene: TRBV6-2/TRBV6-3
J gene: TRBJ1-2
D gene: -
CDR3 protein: ASSYSIGDYT

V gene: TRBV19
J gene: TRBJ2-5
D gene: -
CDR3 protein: ASSITERDTQY

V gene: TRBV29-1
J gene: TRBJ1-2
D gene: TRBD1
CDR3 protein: SVETTGANYGYT

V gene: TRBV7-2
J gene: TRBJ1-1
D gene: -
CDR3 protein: ASSLSSRTNTEAF

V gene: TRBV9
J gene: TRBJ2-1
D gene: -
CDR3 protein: ASSVGPYNGQF

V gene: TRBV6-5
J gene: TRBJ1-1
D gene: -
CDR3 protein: ASSPGTHLGAF

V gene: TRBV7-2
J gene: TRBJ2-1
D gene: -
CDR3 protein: ASSPHPLGTYNEQF

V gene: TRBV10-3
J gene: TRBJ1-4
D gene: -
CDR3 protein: AISVRDEKLF

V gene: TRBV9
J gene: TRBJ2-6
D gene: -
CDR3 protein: ASSVDRSSGANVLT

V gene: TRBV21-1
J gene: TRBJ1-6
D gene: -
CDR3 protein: ASRTQKGQANSPLH

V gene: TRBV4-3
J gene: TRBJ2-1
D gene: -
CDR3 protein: ASRGAGFNEQF

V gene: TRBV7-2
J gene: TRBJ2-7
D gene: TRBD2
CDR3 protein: ASSLAVGSGKTYEQY

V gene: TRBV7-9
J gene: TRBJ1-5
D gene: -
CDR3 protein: ASSLHRVGSNQPQH